Given below is one T cell receptor beta chain in context. TCRdb re-called the RACE reads with MiXCR, one entry per CDR3 protein. The sample includes roughly 100,000 distinct CDR3 sequences, around 34% of them seen just once. The data were obtained in a study of human T cells and chemical hapten exposure. Across the whole study: Donors were sensitized with 2% DPC on the upper inner arm. Patches with 0.01% DPC went on the upper back, and the tests were read at 6 days.

From germline, CDR1 is SGHRS and CDR2 YFSETQ. V was shortened by 0 bases and J by 2 bases, with 11 bases between the two germline ends. This CDR3 is 15 amino acids long. As for time point: patch test 3, about 24 weeks after DPC sensitization. Treatment meaning: therapeutic diphenylcyclopropenone sensitization with weekly scalp DPC. Only after blood had been drawn was each patch test applied. The chain carries TRBV5-1 and TRBJ2-5; D gene ambiguous. The sample in question was whole blood, obtained in connection with sensitization to the hapten diphenylcyclopropenone (DPC). The clonotype originates from a man aged 40-49 years with alopecia areata. Some clones in this sample may be carry-over from other donors' samples. CDR3 nucleotides: TGCGCCAGCAGCTTGGCCTGGCGGAAACAAGAGACCCAGTACTTC. Protein sequence: CASSLAWRKQETQYF.